This TCR beta chain is drawn from a study of blood T cell repertoires in COVID-19. Study in general: Whether acute or convalescent, the COVID-19 samples came from the United States, Italy and Spain. Sample material is recorded as cDNA or gDNA derived from T cells, B-cell-depleted T cells, or PBMCs.

Produced via immunoSEQ multiplex PCR; TCRdb's table is partial and in-frame only. Among some 57,000 clones listed, about four fifths were seen once. The ends were cut back, 4 bases at V and 3 bases at J, with 4 bases in the middle. CDR1 and CDR2 (germline): LNHDA, SQIVND (reference sequence). The CDR3 is made up of 12 amino acids. Sample: peripheral blood. The V call is TRBV19, the J call TRBJ1-5; the D is unclear. The origin of this receptor is a man of 80 years or more with COVID-19, enrolled during active disease. CDR3 sequence (DNA): TGTGCCAGTAGTACAATCAATCAGCCCCAGCATTTT. It codes for CASSTINQPQHF.